Included here is one T cell receptor (beta chain) sequence, with context. The antigen is undetermined. This specimen comes from a study of T cell responses to AZD1222 COVID-19 vaccine. Overall study findings and caveats: Every sample of the repertoires postdated the peak T cell response.

The germline CDR1 and CDR2 sequences are LNHDA and SQIVND (reference sequence). V was pared by 5 bases and J by 3 bases, with 7 bases of the junction left unmatched. The CDR3 length is 15 residues. The table came from immunoSEQ multiplex PCR; TCRdb's copy has only in-frame clones and leaves some out. In the table there are 40,000 to 45,000 clones, 75% to 85% of which are singletons. The TCR originated in an adult in good health. Sequenced here: peripheral blood, sampled on day 0 of AZD1222 vaccination. The gene calls are TRBV19 and TRBJ1-5; 7 nucleotides agree with TRBD1. Here the CDR3 DNA reads TGTGCCAGTAGTGCCAGGACAGGTGTCAATCAGCCCCAGCATTTT. This codes for CASSARTGVNQPQHF.